A single sample gave rise to the 12 T cell receptor beta chains below, sequenced in a study of blood T cell repertoires in COVID-19. Some clones are missing from TCRdb's copy, which holds only in-frame ones; the method was immunoSEQ multiplex PCR. There are roughly 58,000 clones in the sample; approximately 78% occur only once, and more than 30% lies in the top ten. The sequenced sample consisted of peripheral blood. The receptors originated from a man aged 55 to 70 with COVID-19, enrolled during active disease.

V and J are TRBV9 and TRBJ2-1; tentatively, D is TRBD2 (6 bases). Trimming removed 0 bases from V and 0 bases from J, with 7 bases in between. Germline CDR1 and CDR2: SGDLS and YYNGEE. The CDR3 contains 15 residues. The CDR3 spells CASSVGLDSYNEQFF. The DNA of the CDR3 is TGTGCCAGCAGCGTAGGACTAGACTCCTACAATGAGCAGTTCTTC.

The V gene is TRBV7-2, the J gene TRBJ1-2; tentative D call: TRBD1 (5 bases). The CDR3 is made up of 14 amino acids. V shed 1 base and J shed 2 bases, with 8 bases lying between them. Per the germline V gene, CDR1 is SGHTA and CDR2 is FQGNSA. CDR3 loop: CASSLEAGNYGYTF. The CDR3 region has the DNA TGTGCCAGCAGCTTAGAGGCAGGGAACTATGGCTACACCTTC.

The chain combines TRBV9 with TRBJ2-1; the D is unclear. Germline-derived CDR1 and CDR2 are SGDLS and YYNGEE. Trimming removed 4 bases at V and 8 bases at J, with 19 bases between. The CDR3 sequence is 15 residues long. The CDR3 DNA sequence: TGTGCCAGCAGCCCAAAGCCCCCACTACCATATGAGCAGTTCTTC. Translation gives CASSPKPPLPYEQFF.

The V gene is TRBV5-1, the J gene TRBJ2-5, with 11 positions matching TRBD2. V lost 4 bases, J lost 7 bases, and 27 bases stayed unmatched. Germline CDR1 reads SGHRS; CDR2 reads YFSETQ. The CDR3 is 21 residues long. The CDR3 here is CASSLAVAGTELAGATGTQYF. In DNA, the CDR3 is TGCGCCAGCAGCCTTGCGGTCGCCGGGACAGAACTAGCGGGAGCCACTGGGACCCAGTACTTC.

The V gene is TRBV9, the J gene TRBJ2-1; 12 bases match TRBD2. CDR1 and CDR2 from the germline V gene are SGDLS and YYNGEE. This CDR3 spans 16 amino acids. With V trimmed by 3 bases and J by 4 bases, 5 bases remained unmatched. The CDR3 DNA follows: TGTGCCAGCAGCGAGGGACTAGCGGGTACTTACAATGAGCAGTTCTTC. Translating gives CASSEGLAGTYNEQFF.

V is TRBV15 and J is TRBJ2-5; a possible D gene is TRBD2 (5 bases). Germline assignment: CDR1 LNHNV and CDR2 YYDKDF (reference sequence). V lost 1 base to trimming and J lost 5 bases, with 11 bases between them. The CDR3 extends over 14 amino acids. CDR3 protein: CATSRAGTRETQYF. The CDR3, as DNA: TGTGCCACCAGCAGAGCGGGCACTAGGGAGACCCAGTACTTC.

The chain carries TRBV7-2 and TRBJ2-1; the match to TRBD2 covers 7 bases. Germline CDR1 is SGHTA and CDR2 is FQGNSA. There are 16 residues in the CDR3. V trimming: 4 bases; J trimming: 6 bases; junction bases outside the gene matches: 12. The CDR3 is CASSSRPSGELNEQFF. The CDR3 nucleotides are TGTGCCAGCAGCTCCCGGCCTAGCGGTGAACTCAATGAGCAGTTCTTC. The full variable domain, rest sourced from reference TRBV7-2 and TRBJ2-1, is GAGVSQSPSNKVTEKGKDVELRCDPISGHTALYWYRQSLGQGLEFLIYFQGNSAPDKSGLPSDRFSAERTGGSVSTLTIQRTQQEDSAVYLCASSSRPSGELNEQFFGPGTRLTVL.

This chain joins TRBV11-3 and TRBJ2-5; 9 bases line up with TRBD2. Germline trimming cut 0 bases from V and 5 bases from J; bases unmatched to any gene: 10. This CDR3 spans 17 amino acids. Germline V CDR1 and CDR2: SGHNT, YENEEA. The DNA of the CDR3 is TGTGCCAGCAGCTTAGATCCGGGCGGGAGGGCCGCGGAGACCCAGTACTTC. Its protein is CASSLDPGGRAAETQYF.

The gene calls are TRBV5-4 and TRBJ2-7, with D perhaps matching TRBD1 (6 bases). The CDR3 is made up of 14 amino acids. V shed 0 bases and J shed 4 bases, with 11 bases lying between them. Germline values: CDR1 SGHNT, CDR2 YYREEE (reference sequence). The CDR3 spells CASSLGQVPYEQYF. As DNA, the CDR3 is TGTGCCAGCAGCTTGGGACAGGTTCCTTACGAGCAGTACTTC.

The rearrangement uses TRBV6-1 and TRBJ1-3, with a weak D call TRBD1 (6 bases). Germline V CDR1 and CDR2: MNHNS, SASEGT. The length of the CDR3 is 14 residues. Deletions cut 2 bases from V and 7 bases from J, with 12 bases between. The CDR3 region is CASSEQGQGNTIYF. DNA of the CDR3: TGTGCCAGCAGTGAACAGGGGCAAGGGAACACCATATATTTT.

This clone showed up just a few times. The gene calls are TRBV5-1 and TRBJ2-5; TRBD2 aligns across 7 bases. Germline trimming cut 0 bases from V and 2 bases from J; bases unmatched to any gene: 7. Germline V CDR1 and CDR2: SGHRS, YFSETQ. This CDR3 spans 16 amino acids. The CDR3 loop is CASSLEPSGVQETQYF. The CDR3 DNA sequence: TGCGCCAGCAGCTTGGAGCCAAGCGGGGTGCAAGAGACCCAGTACTTC.

The CDR3 is CASSIGLAGTYDFVQFF. The DNA of the CDR3 is TGTGCCAGTAGTATTGGACTAGCGGGGACCTACGATTTTGTGCAGTTCTTC. V gene TRBV19 combines with J gene TRBJ2-1; 12 bases line up with TRBD2. V shed 3 bases, J shed 12 bases, and the junction held 15 bases outside the gene matches. Germline V gene sequence: CDR1 LNHDA, CDR2 SQIVND (reference sequence). The CDR3 length is 17 residues.